The rows below give T cell receptor beta chains drawn from one sample of a study of blood T cell repertoires in COVID-19. Sequencing was performed with immunoSEQ multiplex PCR; in TCRdb, only in-frame clones are kept and a portion is missing. This sample yields some 260,000 clones, of which about 88% are seen a single time; more than 0.95% belongs to the top ten. Sequencing used peripheral blood. All receptors derive from a woman aged 40 to 50 who had recovered from COVID-19. The CDR3 runs from the conserved cysteine through the conserved F or W. A D gene is named only where the DNA matches it firmly. A row's size may be missing; if present it is once, few, many or a size class.

v_gene	abundance	j_gene	d_gene	CDR3aa	CDR3nt
TRBV4-1	.	TRBJ1-2	TRBD1	CASSRGQGAVTF	TGCGCCAGCAGCCGGGGACAGGGGGCGGTCACCTTC
TRBV7-2	once	TRBJ1-2	.	CASSMTVYGYTF	TGTGCCAGCAGCATGACAGTCTATGGCTACACCTTC
TRBV9	.	TRBJ2-2	TRBD2	CASTETSANTGELFF	TGTGCCAGCACCGAGACTAGCGCGAACACCGGGGAGCTGTTTTTT
TRBV3-1/TRBV3-2	.	TRBJ1-4	.	CASSQVSVRGGGKLFF	TGTGCCAGCAGCCAAGTGTCGGTCAGGGGTGGGGGAAAACTGTTTTTT
TRBV7-2	.	TRBJ2-3	TRBD1	CASSLRAGGGFGTQYF	TGTGCCAGCAGCTTAAGGGCAGGGGGCGGTTTCGGTACGCAGTATTTT
TRBV5-4	.	TRBJ1-3	.	CASTNQVRGSGNTIYF	TGTGCCAGCACCAACCAAGTTAGGGGCTCTGGAAACACCATATATTTT
TRBV11-1	.	TRBJ2-2	.	CASSPPPGNTGELFF	TGTGCCAGCAGCCCCCCCCCGGGGAACACCGGGGAGCTGTTTTTT
TRBV7-9	.	TRBJ1-2	.	CASSPTRQPANYGYTF	TGTGCCAGCAGCCCTACCCGACAGCCGGCTAACTATGGCTACACCTTC
TRBV12-5	.	TRBJ1-2	.	CASGLTGFGYTF	TGTGCTAGTGGTTTGACAGGGTTTGGCTACACCTTC
TRBV19	.	TRBJ2-1	.	CASSPGVARNEQFF	TGTGCCAGTAGTCCCGGGGTAGCCCGGAATGAGCAGTTCTTC
TRBV10-3	once	TRBJ2-2	.	CASRGREGNTGELFF	TGTGCCTCCAGGGGTCGGGAAGGGAACACCGGGGAGCTGTTTTTT
TRBV29-1	few	TRBJ2-3	.	CSAGALAIRTDTQYF	TGCAGCGCAGGGGCCCTAGCGATACGCACAGATACGCAGTATTTT
TRBV25-1	.	TRBJ2-7	TRBD1	CASSEPGTGVYEQYF	TGTGCCAGCAGTGAACCCGGGACAGGGGTCTACGAGCAGTACTTC
TRBV5-4	few	TRBJ1-1	.	CASSPGQPGLFSEAFF	TGTGCCAGCAGCCCCGGACAGCCAGGGCTCTTTTCTGAAGCTTTCTTT
TRBV6-5	.	TRBJ2-2	.	CASSRDTGELFF	TGTGCCAGCAGTCGGGACACCGGGGAGCTGTTTTTT
TRBV29-1	.	TRBJ1-5	.	CSVRGVGQPQHF	TGCAGCGTTCGGGGGGTAGGGCAGCCCCAGCATTTT
TRBV7-2	.	TRBJ2-3	TRBD2	CASSLIAGRGDTQYF	TGTGCCAGCAGCTTAATAGCGGGGCGGGGAGATACGCAGTATTTT
TRBV20-1	few	TRBJ1-2	.	CSATQGSGYTF	TGCAGTGCTACTCAGGGGAGCGGCTACACCTTC
TRBV30	.	TRBJ1-6	.	CAWSVDRGGSYNSPLHF	TGTGCCTGGAGTGTTGATCGGGGGGGCTCCTATAATTCACCCCTCCACTTT
TRBV6-2/TRBV6-3	.	TRBJ1-2	TRBD1	CASSYPGTGQDYGYTF	TGTGCCAGCAGTTACCCGGGGACAGGGCAGGACTATGGCTACACCTTC
TRBV19	.	TRBJ1-6	.	CASSEPRQNNSPLHF	TGTGCCAGTAGCGAGCCCCGACAAAATAATTCACCCCTCCACTTT
TRBV7-9	.	TRBJ2-7	.	CASSLRRVAASSYEQYF	TGTGCCAGCAGCTTGCGTCGGGTAGCGGCGAGCTCCTACGAGCAGTACTTC
TRBV3-1/TRBV3-2	.	TRBJ1-4	TRBD1	CASSQTGGLYEKLFF	TGTGCCAGCAGCCAAACAGGGGGTTTGTATGAAAAACTGTTTTTT
TRBV5-1	.	TRBJ2-7	TRBD2	CASSPGGGQYF	TGCGCCAGCTCTCCGGGGGGAGGACAGTACTTC
TRBV14	.	TRBJ2-7	.	CASSHPSNTFNYEQYF	TGTGCCAGCAGCCATCCCTCCAACACCTTCAACTACGAGCAGTACTTC
TRBV30	.	TRBJ2-4	.	CAWSPGVQNIQYF	TGTGCCTGGAGTCCGGGGGTCCAAAACATTCAGTACTTC
TRBV18	.	TRBJ1-1	.	CASSPPVGRGNTEAFF	TGTGCCAGCTCACCACCGGTAGGGCGGGGGAACACTGAAGCTTTCTTT
TRBV30	.	TRBJ2-2	TRBD2	CAWSVGGRNTGELFF	TGTGCCTGGAGTGTAGGCGGGAGGAACACCGGGGAGCTGTTTTTT
TRBV5-4	.	TRBJ2-3	TRBD2	CASIPGGALGHTDTQYF	TGTGCCAGCATCCCGGGGGGGGCACTAGGGCACACAGATACGCAGTATTTT